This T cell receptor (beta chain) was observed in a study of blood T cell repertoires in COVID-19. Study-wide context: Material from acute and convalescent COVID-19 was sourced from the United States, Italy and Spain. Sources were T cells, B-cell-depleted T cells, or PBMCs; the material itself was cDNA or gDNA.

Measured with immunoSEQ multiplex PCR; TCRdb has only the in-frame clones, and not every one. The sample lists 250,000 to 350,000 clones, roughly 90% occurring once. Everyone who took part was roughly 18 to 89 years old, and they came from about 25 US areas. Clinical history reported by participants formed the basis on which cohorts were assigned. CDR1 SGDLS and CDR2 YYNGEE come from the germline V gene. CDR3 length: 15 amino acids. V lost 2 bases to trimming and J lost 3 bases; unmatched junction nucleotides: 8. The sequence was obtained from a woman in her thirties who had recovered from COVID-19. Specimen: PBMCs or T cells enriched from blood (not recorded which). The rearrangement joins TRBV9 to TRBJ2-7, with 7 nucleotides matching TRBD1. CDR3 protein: CASSVGWDSYYEQYF. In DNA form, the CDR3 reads TGTGCCAGCAGCGTCGGGTGGGACAGCTACTACGAGCAGTACTTC.